This is a list of T cell receptor beta chains from one sample in a study of blood T cell repertoires in COVID-19. Generated by immunoSEQ multiplex PCR, the TCRdb table keeps only in-frame clones and is missing some. This sample has a few hundred thousand clones; around 85% occur once, and the top ten carry around 7.8%. The sample was peripheral blood. The receptors derive from a human donor in a cohort sampled during active COVID-19. Each CDR3 is given with its conserved first and last residue. D genes are given only for firm matches. For some rows the clone size is stated as once, few or many, or as a class when expanded; others skip it.

abundance	v_gene	d_gene	j_gene	CDR3aa	CDR3nt
NA	TRBV7-3	TRBD1	TRBJ2-4	CASSLRGTGGTNIQYF	TGTGCCAGCAGCTTAAGGGGGACAGGGGGCACAAACATTCAGTACTTC
NA	TRBV30	NA	TRBJ2-1	CAWSVRRSSYNEQFF	TGTGCCTGGAGTGTACGGCGGAGCTCCTACAATGAGCAGTTCTTC
NA	TRBV7-9	NA	TRBJ2-3	CASSLSPDRTDTQYF	TGTGCCAGCAGCTTAAGTCCGGACAGAACAGATACGCAGTATTTT
once	TRBV10-3	TRBD1	TRBJ1-1	CAISVKTGGLMNTEAFF	TGTGCCATCAGTGTAAAGACAGGGGGTTTAATGAACACTGAAGCTTTCTTT
NA	TRBV18	TRBD1	TRBJ2-3	CASSPLQTGSTDTQYF	TGTGCCAGCTCACCATTACAGACAGGGAGCACAGATACGCAGTATTTT
NA	TRBV24-1	TRBD1	TRBJ1-1	CATSDSGQGQGTEAFF	TGTGCCACCAGTGACTCAGGACAGGGACAGGGCACTGAAGCTTTCTTT
NA	TRBV6-5	TRBD1	TRBJ1-1	CASSSTGAHEAFF	TGTGCCAGCAGTTCTACAGGGGCCCATGAAGCTTTCTTT
NA	TRBV7-9	NA	TRBJ1-2	CASKDSERSGYTF	TGTGCCAGCAAGGACAGCGAGAGGTCTGGCTACACCTTC
few	TRBV11-2	TRBD1	TRBJ1-2	CASSLTTGSLYGYTF	TGTGCCAGCAGCTTGACGACAGGGAGCCTCTATGGCTACACCTTC
NA	TRBV7-9	TRBD1	TRBJ1-1	CASKRQGLMNTEAFF	TGTGCCAGCAAAAGACAGGGTCTTATGAACACTGAAGCTTTCTTT
NA	TRBV6-5	TRBD1	TRBJ1-2	CASRSGTGDFFGYTF	TGTGCCAGCAGATCCGGGACAGGGGATTTCTTTGGCTACACCTTC
NA	TRBV18	NA	TRBJ2-7	CASSSIIDRIGREQYF	TGTGCCAGCTCATCAATTATAGACAGAATAGGAAGGGAGCAGTACTTC
NA	TRBV7-2	NA	TRBJ1-2	CASSALRGAVLGYTF	TGTGCCAGCAGCGCACTCAGGGGCGCAGTTTTAGGCTACACCTTC
once	TRBV24-1	TRBD1	TRBJ1-2	CATSDTGAGQGNSGYTF	TGTGCCACCAGTGATACGGGTGCGGGACAGGGCAATTCCGGCTACACCTTC
NA	TRBV6-2/TRBV6-3	TRBD2	TRBJ2-1	CASSLAGGGAEQFF	TGTGCCAGCAGTTTAGCGGGGGGAGGTGCTGAGCAGTTCTTC
NA	TRBV27	NA	TRBJ1-2	CASTPLTGSDGYTF	TGTGCCAGCACCCCACTTACAGGGTCTGATGGCTACACCTTC
once	TRBV10-3	TRBD1	TRBJ2-2	CATRRNKGTGQPNTGELFF	TGTGCCACGCGAAGGAACAAAGGGACAGGTCAACCGAACACCGGGGAGCTGTTTTTT
NA	TRBV11-2	NA	TRBJ2-5	CASSLGAARETQYF	TGTGCCAGCAGCTTGGGGGCAGCAAGGGAGACCCAGTACTTC
NA	TRBV12-5	NA	TRBJ2-2	CASGPATVNTGELFF	TGTGCTAGTGGTCCCGCGACAGTGAACACCGGGGAGCTGTTTTTT
NA	TRBV30	NA	TRBJ1-1	CAWTLGSRGNTEAFF	TGTGCCTGGACCCTCGGGAGTCGAGGGAACACTGAAGCTTTCTTT
NA	TRBV6-4	TRBD1	TRBJ1-1	CASRADRGTEAFF	TGTGCCAGCAGGGCGGACAGGGGCACTGAAGCTTTCTTT
once	TRBV7-2	TRBD1	TRBJ1-5	CASSWDRVNQPQHF	TGTGCCAGCAGCTGGGACAGGGTCAATCAGCCCCAGCATTTT
NA	TRBV20-1	NA	TRBJ1-3	CSASLGGFGNTIYF	TGCAGTGCTAGTCTAGGCGGGTTTGGAAACACCATATATTTT
NA	TRBV14	NA	TRBJ1-5	CASSQGGQPQHF	TGTGCCAGCAGCCAAGGAGGTCAGCCCCAGCATTTT
NA	TRBV7-3	TRBD1	TRBJ2-1	CASSLKIQGRNEQFF	TGTGCCAGCAGCTTAAAGATACAGGGGCGCAATGAGCAGTTCTTC
once	TRBV27	NA	TRBJ1-4	CASSLRVGGVEKLFF	TGTGCCAGCAGTTTACGGGTCGGGGGAGTCGAAAAACTGTTTTTT
NA	TRBV5-1	NA	TRBJ2-7	CASSLAIGSHEQYF	TGCGCCAGCAGCTTGGCTATAGGGAGCCACGAGCAGTACTTC
NA	TRBV18	TRBD1	TRBJ2-7	CASSRGTGDYEQYF	TGTGCCAGCTCACGCGGGACAGGGGATTACGAGCAGTACTTC
few	TRBV6-5	NA	TRBJ1-1	CASTQAGDTEAFF	TGTGCCAGCACCCAGGCCGGGGACACTGAAGCTTTCTTT
NA	TRBV19	NA	TRBJ1-6	CASSIRQESSYNSPLHF	TGTGCCAGTAGTATACGACAGGAGAGCTCCTATAATTCACCCCTCCACTTT
NA	TRBV6-1	TRBD1	TRBJ1-2	CASSEGDRGRGYTF	TGTGCCAGCAGTGAAGGGGACAGGGGTCGTGGCTACACCTTC
NA	TRBV11-3	NA	TRBJ1-1	CASSRENTEAFF	TGTGCCAGCAGCCGCGAGAACACTGAAGCTTTCTTT
NA	TRBV6-5	TRBD1	TRBJ1-2	CASSSRQGGGYTF	TGTGCCAGCAGTTCCAGACAGGGGGGTGGCTACACCTTC
NA	TRBV24-1	NA	TRBJ2-7	CATSLISSYEQYF	TGTGCCACCAGTTTGATTAGCTCTTACGAGCAGTACTTC
NA	TRBV5-5	NA	TRBJ1-5	CARYRHSNQPQHF	TGTGCCAGGTATAGACATAGCAATCAGCCCCAGCATTTT
NA	TRBV3-1/TRBV3-2	TRBD1	TRBJ1-2	CASSQEAAGGGYTF	TGTGCCAGCAGCCAAGAAGCGGCAGGGGGTGGCTACACCTTC
NA	TRBV3-1/TRBV3-2	NA	TRBJ1-3	CASSKNTVLSGNTIYF	TGTGCCAGCAGCAAAAACACAGTTCTCTCTGGAAACACCATATATTTT
NA	TRBV28	TRBD1	TRBJ1-5	CASSTTGGLNQPQHF	TGTGCCAGCAGCACCACAGGGGGGCTCAATCAGCCCCAGCATTTT
NA	TRBV19	TRBD1	TRBJ2-2	CASRGQTGELFF	TGTGCCAGTAGGGGACAGACGGGGGAGCTGTTTTTT
once	TRBV29-1	NA	TRBJ2-2	CSAWRRRADTGELFF	TGCAGCGCTTGGAGACGCAGGGCGGACACCGGGGAGCTGTTTTTT
NA	TRBV13	NA	TRBJ2-1	CASSFYSVSEQFF	TGTGCCAGCAGCTTTTATAGCGTGAGTGAGCAGTTCTTC
NA	TRBV5-4	TRBD1	TRBJ1-5	CASSSGTGDNQPQHF	TGTGCCAGCAGCTCCGGGACAGGGGACAATCAGCCCCAGCATTTT
NA	TRBV6-1	NA	TRBJ2-7	CASSGHHLSGNSYEQYF	TGTGCCAGCAGTGGACACCACCTCTCAGGGAACTCCTACGAGCAGTACTTC
once	TRBV14	NA	TRBJ2-5	CASSQGVTQYF	TGTGCCAGCAGCCAAGGAGTGACCCAGTACTTC
NA	TRBV9	TRBD1	TRBJ1-2	CASSVDRGHNGYTF	TGTGCCAGCAGCGTGGACAGGGGGCATAATGGCTACACCTTC
NA	TRBV30	NA	TRBJ1-2	CALTQNRGYTF	TGTGCCCTGACACAGAATCGTGGCTACACCTTC